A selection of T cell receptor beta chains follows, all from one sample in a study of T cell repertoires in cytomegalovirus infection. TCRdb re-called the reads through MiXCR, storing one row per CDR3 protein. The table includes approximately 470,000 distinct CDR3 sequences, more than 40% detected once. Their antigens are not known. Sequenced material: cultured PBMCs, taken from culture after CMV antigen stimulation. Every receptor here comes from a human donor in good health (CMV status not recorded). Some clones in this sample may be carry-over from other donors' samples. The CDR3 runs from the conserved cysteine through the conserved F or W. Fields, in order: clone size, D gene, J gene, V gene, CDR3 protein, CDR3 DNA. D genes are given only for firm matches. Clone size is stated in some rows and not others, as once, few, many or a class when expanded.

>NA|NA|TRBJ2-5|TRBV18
CASSPNGGKETQYF
TGTGCCAGCTCACCGAACGGGGGCAAGGAGACCCAGTACTTC
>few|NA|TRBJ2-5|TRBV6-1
CASCDPGTHQETQYF
TGTGCCAGTTGCGATCCCGGGACACACCAAGAGACCCAGTACTTC
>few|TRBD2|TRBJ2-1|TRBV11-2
CASSLDLVLAGEGEQFF
TGTGCCAGCAGCTTAGATCTCGTACTAGCGGGAGAGGGGGAGCAGTTCTTC
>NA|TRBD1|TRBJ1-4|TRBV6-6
CASSSPRRGPNEKLFF
TGTGCCAGCAGTTCCCCCCGAAGGGGGCCTAATGAAAAACTGTTTTTT
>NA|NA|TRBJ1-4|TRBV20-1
CSARKSEKLFF
TGCAGTGCTAGAAAAAGTGAAAAACTGTTTTTT
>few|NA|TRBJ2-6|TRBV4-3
CASSQDPPRSRSGANVLTF
TGCGCCAGCAGCCAAGACCCCCCCCGAAGCCGCTCTGGGGCCAACGTCCTGACTTTC
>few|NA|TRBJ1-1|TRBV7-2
CASIQVRNTEAFF
TGTGCCAGCATCCAGGTTCGGAACACTGAAGCTTTCTTT
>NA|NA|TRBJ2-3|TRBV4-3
CASSQEPVLTTDTQYF
TGCGCCAGCAGCCAAGAACCAGTGCTTACCACAGATACGCAGTATTTT
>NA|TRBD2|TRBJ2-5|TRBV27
CARSLIAASGSETQYF
TGTGCCCGCAGTTTAATAGCGGCTAGCGGGAGTGAGACCCAGTACTTC
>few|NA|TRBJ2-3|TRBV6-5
CASSTTGEVDTQYF
TGTGCCAGCAGTACCACAGGGGAGGTAGATACGCAGTATTTT
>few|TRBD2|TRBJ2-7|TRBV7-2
CASSLPGGAYEQYF
TGTGCCAGCAGCTTACCGGGGGGTGCCTACGAGCAGTACTTC
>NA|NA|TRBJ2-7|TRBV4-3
CATAENPSYEQYF
TGCGCCACAGCCGAGAATCCATCCTACGAGCAGTACTTC
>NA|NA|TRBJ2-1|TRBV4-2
CASTGTQKRNEQFF
TGTGCCAGCACCGGGACCCAAAAGAGGAATGAGCAGTTCTTC
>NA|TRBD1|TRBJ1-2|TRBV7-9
CASSQWDRSGYGYTF
TGTGCCAGCAGCCAATGGGACAGGTCGGGCTATGGCTACACCTTC
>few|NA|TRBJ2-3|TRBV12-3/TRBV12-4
CASSPDVADTQYF
TGTGCCAGCAGTCCCGACGTTGCAGATACGCAGTATTTT
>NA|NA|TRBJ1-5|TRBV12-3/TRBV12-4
CASSPQGTAYQPQHF
TGTGCCAGCAGTCCCCAAGGGACTGCTTATCAGCCCCAGCATTTT
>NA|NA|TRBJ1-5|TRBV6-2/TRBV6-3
CASSYRERQPQHF
TGTGCCAGCAGTTACCGGGAGAGGCAGCCCCAGCATTTT
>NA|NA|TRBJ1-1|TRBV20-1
CSYSGDTEAFF
TGCAGCTACTCGGGGGACACTGAAGCTTTCTTT
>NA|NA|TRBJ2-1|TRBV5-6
CASSPDWFRRNEQFF
TGTGCCAGCAGCCCAGACTGGTTCCGGAGGAATGAGCAGTTCTTC
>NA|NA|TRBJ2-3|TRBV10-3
CAISNFTDTQYF
TGTGCCATCAGTAACTTCACAGATACGCAGTATTTT
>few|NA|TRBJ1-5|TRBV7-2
CASSSRVGGNQPQHF
TGTGCCAGCAGCTCGAGGGTGGGCGGCAATCAGCCCCAGCATTTT
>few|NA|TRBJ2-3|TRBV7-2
CASSRLGQPNYYTDTQYF
TGTGCCAGCAGCCGTCTCGGTCAGCCCAACTACTACACAGATACGCAGTATTTT
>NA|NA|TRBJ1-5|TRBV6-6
CASSDGPYSNQPQHF
TGTGCCAGCAGTGACGGGCCTTATAGCAATCAGCCCCAGCATTTT
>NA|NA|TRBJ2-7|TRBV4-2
CASSQGGGGPTYEQYF
TGTGCCAGCAGCCAAGGGGGGGGGGGCCCCACCTACGAGCAGTACTTC
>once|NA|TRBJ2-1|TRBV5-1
CASSLELAGRNEQFF
TGCGCCAGCAGCTTGGAACTAGCAGGGAGGAATGAGCAGTTCTTC
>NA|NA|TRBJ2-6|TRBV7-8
CASSLGWRHSGANVLTF
TGTGCCAGCAGCCTCGGGTGGCGGCACTCTGGGGCCAACGTCCTGACTTTC
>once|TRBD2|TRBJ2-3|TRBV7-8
CASSSLAGGYPGYF
TGTGCCAGCAGCTCACTAGCGGGGGGGTACCCGGGGTATTTT
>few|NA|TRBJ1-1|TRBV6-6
CASSYGGFAEAFF
TGTGCCAGCAGTTATGGGGGGTTCGCTGAAGCTTTCTTT
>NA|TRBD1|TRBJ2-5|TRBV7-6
CASSPYSGGQETQYF
TGTGCCAGCAGCCCCTACTCAGGGGGTCAAGAGACCCAGTACTTC
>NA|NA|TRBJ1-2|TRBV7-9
CASSGELKTVDYTF
TGTGCCAGCAGCGGCGAGCTGAAAACCGTCGACTACACCTTC
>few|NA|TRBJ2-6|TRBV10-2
CASSPRDPGANVLTF
TGCGCCAGCAGCCCCCGTGACCCTGGGGCCAACGTCCTGACTTTC
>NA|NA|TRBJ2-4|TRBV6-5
CASSLQPGNIQYF
TGTGCCAGCAGTTTACAACCAGGAAACATTCAGTACTTC
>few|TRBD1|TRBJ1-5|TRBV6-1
CASSERDRVPYSNQPQHF
TGTGCCAGCAGTGAGCGGGACAGGGTGCCTTATAGCAATCAGCCCCAGCATTTT
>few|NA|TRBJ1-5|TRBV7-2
CASSFAVGGNQPQHF
TGTGCCAGCAGCTTTGCTGTGGGAGGGAATCAGCCCCAGCATTTT
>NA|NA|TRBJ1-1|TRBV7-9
CASSVGGGSTEAFF
TGTGCCAGCAGCGTAGGTGGGGGATCCACTGAAGCTTTCTTT
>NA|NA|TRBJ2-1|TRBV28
CASSFIPYNEQFF
TGTGCCAGCAGTTTTATCCCCTACAATGAGCAGTTCTTC
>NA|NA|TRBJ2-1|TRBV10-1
CASSAYEQFF
TGCGCCAGCAGTGCCTATGAGCAGTTCTTC
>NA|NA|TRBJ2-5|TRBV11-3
CASRDVWPIQETQYF
TGTGCCAGCAGGGACGTCTGGCCCATCCAAGAGACCCAGTACTTC
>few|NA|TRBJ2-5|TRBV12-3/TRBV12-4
CASSITETQYF
TGTGCCAGCAGCATTACTGAGACCCAGTACTTC
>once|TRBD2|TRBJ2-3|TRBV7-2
CASTLSGGGDTQYF
TGTGCCAGCACCCTTAGCGGGGGGGGGGATACGCAGTATTTT